This record covers a single T cell receptor (beta chain). CDR3 length: 12 amino acids. This sample stems from a study of blood T cell repertoires in COVID-19. About the study: COVID-19 samples from acute and convalescent phases originated in the United States, Italy and Spain.

Per the original data handling: Estimates of nucleated cell counts were drawn from the amplification of reference gene primers. Generated by immunoSEQ multiplex PCR, the TCRdb table keeps only in-frame clones and is missing some. V and J calls and clone size are those listed in that table; D and trimming were worked out from the DNA. The repertoire holds about 83,000 clones, approximately 86% seen once, with approximately 8.1% in the top ten. This receptor was taken from a man aged 80 or over with active or convalescent COVID-19. The sample was peripheral blood. The rearrangement links TRBV21-1 to TRBJ1-1; the D call of TRBD1 is as the table states it, not checked on the DNA. TRBV21-1 is recorded as a pseudogene. Here the CDR3 reads CASWRRGEWAFF. Written as DNA, the CDR3 is TGTGCCAGCTGGCGCAGGGGGGAATGGGCTTTCTTT.